The entry below gives a single T cell receptor (beta chain) sequence along with its context. Its antigen is still unknown. This sample stems from a study of molecular identifiers for immune sequencing clone quantification. Study-wide results and caveats: Sharing of a barcode by identical TCR molecules could cause highly expanded clone sizes to be underestimated. Reportedly, one cell's Jurkat TCR RNA was detected within one million naive CD8 cells.

TCRdb independently ran MiXCR on the PCR reads; one entry per CDR3 protein. The sample holds about 100,000 distinct CDR3 sequences, roughly a third seen once. The CDR3 runs to 15 residues. Germline V gene sequence: CDR1 DFQATT, CDR2 SNEGSKA (reference sequence). V lost 2 bases and J 2 bases, leaving 16 bases between the germline ends. Sorting was used to obtain naive CD8 T cells (CD8+CD4-CCR7+CD45RA+). The chain recombines TRBV20-1 with TRBJ2-7; maybe TRBD2 (6 bases). The sequence was obtained from a human donor in good health. Some libraries in this study had Jurkat cell RNA spiked in. Material for sequencing was naive CD8+ T cells from blood, with Jurkat cell RNA spiked in. Specified subset: FACS-sorted CD8+CD4-CCR7+CD45RA+ naive T cells. The CDR3, as DNA: TGCAGTGCTAGATCCCCGGCGGACTACGCCTACGAGCAGTACTTC. This gives the protein CSARSPADYAYEQYF.